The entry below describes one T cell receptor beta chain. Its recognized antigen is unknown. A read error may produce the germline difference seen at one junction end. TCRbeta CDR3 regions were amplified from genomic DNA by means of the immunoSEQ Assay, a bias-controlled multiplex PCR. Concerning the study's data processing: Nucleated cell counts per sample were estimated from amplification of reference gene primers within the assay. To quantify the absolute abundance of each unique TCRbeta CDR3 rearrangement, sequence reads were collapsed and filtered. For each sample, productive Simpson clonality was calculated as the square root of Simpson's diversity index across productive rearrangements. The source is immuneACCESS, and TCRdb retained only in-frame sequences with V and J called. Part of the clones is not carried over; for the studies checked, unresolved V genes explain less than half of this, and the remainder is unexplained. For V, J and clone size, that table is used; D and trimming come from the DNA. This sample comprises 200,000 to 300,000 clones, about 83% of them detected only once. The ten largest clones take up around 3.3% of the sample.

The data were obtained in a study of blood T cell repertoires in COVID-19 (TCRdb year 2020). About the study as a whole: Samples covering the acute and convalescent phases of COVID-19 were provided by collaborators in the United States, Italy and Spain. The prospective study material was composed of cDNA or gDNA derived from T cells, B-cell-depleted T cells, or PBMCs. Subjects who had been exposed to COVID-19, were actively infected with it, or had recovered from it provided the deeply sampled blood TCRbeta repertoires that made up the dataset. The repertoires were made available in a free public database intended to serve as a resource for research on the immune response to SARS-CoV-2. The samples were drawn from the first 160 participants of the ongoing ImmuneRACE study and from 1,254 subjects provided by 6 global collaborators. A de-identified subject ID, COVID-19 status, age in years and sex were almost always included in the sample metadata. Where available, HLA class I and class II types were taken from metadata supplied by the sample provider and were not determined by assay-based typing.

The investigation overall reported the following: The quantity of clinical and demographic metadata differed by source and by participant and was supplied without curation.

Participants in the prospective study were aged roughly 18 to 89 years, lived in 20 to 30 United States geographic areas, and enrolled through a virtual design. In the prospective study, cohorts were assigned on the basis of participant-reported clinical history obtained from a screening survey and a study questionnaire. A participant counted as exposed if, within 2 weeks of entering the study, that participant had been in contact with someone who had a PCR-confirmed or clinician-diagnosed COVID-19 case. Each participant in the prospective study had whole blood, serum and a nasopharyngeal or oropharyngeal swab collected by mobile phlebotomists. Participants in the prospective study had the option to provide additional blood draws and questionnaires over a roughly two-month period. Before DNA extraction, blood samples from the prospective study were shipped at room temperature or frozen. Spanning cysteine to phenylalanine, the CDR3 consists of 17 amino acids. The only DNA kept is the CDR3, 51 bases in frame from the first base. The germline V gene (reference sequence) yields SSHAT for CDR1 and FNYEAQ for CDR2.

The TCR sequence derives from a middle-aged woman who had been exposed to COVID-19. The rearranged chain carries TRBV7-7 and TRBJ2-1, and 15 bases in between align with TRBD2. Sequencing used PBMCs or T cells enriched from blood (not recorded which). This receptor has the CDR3 CASSPGGLAGGHNEQFF. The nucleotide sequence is TGTGCTAGCAGCCCCGGTGGACTAGCGGGGGGGCACAATGAGCAGTTCTTC.